Listed below are T cell receptor beta chains from one sample, sequenced in a study of blood T cell repertoires in COVID-19. Profiling relied on immunoSEQ multiplex PCR, and the TCRdb table lists in-frame clones only, not all of them. The sample carries 65,000 or so clones, more than 75% recorded once. Material: peripheral blood. Source of these receptors: a man between 60 and 75 years old with acute or convalescent COVID-19. Each CDR3 is given with its conserved first and last residue. D genes are given only for firm matches. Size is omitted from some rows. Given values are once, few, many or a class for expanded clones.

J: TRBJ2-7
D: -
V: TRBV6-5
size: -
CDR3: CASSYSAVTESYEQYF
DNA: TGTGCCAGCAGTTACTCTGCAGTGACAGAGTCCTACGAGCAGTACTTC

J: TRBJ1-4
D: -
V: TRBV5-4
size: -
CDR3: CASSSLPNEKLFF
DNA: TGTGCCAGCAGCTCCCTTCCTAATGAAAAACTGTTTTTT

J: TRBJ1-4
D: TRBD1
V: TRBV5-1
size: -
CDR3: CASSPTGDLEKLFF
DNA: TGCGCCAGCAGCCCGACAGGGGATCTTGAAAAACTGTTTTTT

J: TRBJ1-3
D: TRBD1
V: TRBV3-1/TRBV3-2
size: -
CDR3: CASSTGGSGNTIYF
DNA: TGTGCCAGCAGTACAGGGGGCTCTGGAAACACCATATATTTT

J: TRBJ2-1
D: -
V: TRBV14
size: -
CDR3: CASSRERGGTYNEQFF
DNA: TGTGCCAGCAGCCGAGAAAGGGGGGGTACCTACAATGAGCAGTTCTTC

J: TRBJ1-5
D: -
V: TRBV24-1
size: -
CDR3: CATSAGVEQPQHF
DNA: TGTGCCACCAGTGCGGGGGTTGAACAGCCCCAGCATTTT

J: TRBJ2-3
D: -
V: TRBV3-1/TRBV3-2
size: -
CDR3: CASAAVNTDTQYF
DNA: TGTGCCAGCGCAGCGGTGAACACAGATACGCAGTATTTT

J: TRBJ1-5
D: TRBD1
V: TRBV2
size: -
CDR3: CASSSGTGNQPQHF
DNA: TGTGCCAGCAGCTCCGGGACAGGGAATCAGCCCCAGCATTTT

J: TRBJ1-1
D: TRBD1
V: TRBV6-5
size: -
CDR3: CASWDRGINTEAFF
DNA: TGTGCCAGTTGGGACAGGGGAATAAACACTGAAGCTTTCTTT

J: TRBJ2-2
D: -
V: TRBV6-4
size: -
CDR3: CASSVEEYTGELFF
DNA: TGTGCCAGCAGTGTTGAGGAGTATACCGGGGAGCTGTTTTTT

J: TRBJ2-1
D: -
V: TRBV30
size: -
CDR3: CAWSRRALYNEQFF
DNA: TGTGCCTGGAGTCGGAGAGCTCTTTACAATGAGCAGTTCTTC

J: TRBJ1-4
D: -
V: TRBV6-1
size: -
CDR3: CASSEEQGRTNEKLFF
DNA: TGTGCCAGCAGTGAAGAACAGGGTCGCACTAATGAAAAACTGTTTTTT

J: TRBJ1-6
D: TRBD1
V: TRBV3-1/TRBV3-2
size: -
CDR3: CASSLLGQGYNSPLHF
DNA: TGTGCCAGCAGCCTTCTAGGACAGGGGTATAATTCACCCCTCCACTTT

J: TRBJ1-3
D: TRBD1
V: TRBV2
size: few
CDR3: CASSTPGQGFTGNTIYF
DNA: TGTGCCAGCAGTACTCCGGGACAGGGTTTTACTGGAAACACCATATATTTT

J: TRBJ1-4
D: TRBD1
V: TRBV2
size: -
CDR3: CASRATGAPREKLFF
DNA: TGTGCCAGCAGAGCCACAGGGGCCCCAAGGGAAAAACTGTTTTTT

J: TRBJ2-5
D: -
V: TRBV7-2
size: -
CDR3: CASSPGSTQYF
DNA: TGTGCCAGCAGTCCCGGTAGCACCCAGTACTTC